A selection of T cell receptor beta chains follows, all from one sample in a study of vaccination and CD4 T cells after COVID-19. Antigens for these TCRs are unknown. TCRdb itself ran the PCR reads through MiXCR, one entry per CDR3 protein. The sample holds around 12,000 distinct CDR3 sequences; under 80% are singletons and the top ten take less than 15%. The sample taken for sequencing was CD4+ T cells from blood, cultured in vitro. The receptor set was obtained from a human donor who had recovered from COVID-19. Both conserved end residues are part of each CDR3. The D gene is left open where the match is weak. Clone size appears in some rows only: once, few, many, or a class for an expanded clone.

DNA: TGCAGTGCTAGAGATCCTAGCGGACGAGAGACCCAGTACTTC
CDR3: CSARDPSGRETQYF
size: NA
V: TRBV20-1
J: TRBJ2-5
D: TRBD2
length: 14

DNA: TGTGCCAGCAGCCAAGGAGGGAGGGACACCTCCTACGAGCAGTACTTC
CDR3: CASSQGGRDTSYEQYF
size: NA
V: TRBV4-2
J: TRBJ2-7
D: NA
length: 16

DNA: TGTGCCAGCAGCTATTTCCCAGGGGGCGCGAAAGAGGAGACCCAGTACTTC
CDR3: CASSYFPGGAKEETQYF
size: NA
V: TRBV7-6
J: TRBJ2-5
D: TRBD1
length: 17

DNA: TGTGCCAGCAGCTTATACGGGACAGGGGGACTTAATTCACCCCTCCACTTT
CDR3: CASSLYGTGGLNSPLHF
size: once
V: TRBV7-3
J: TRBJ1-6
D: TRBD1
length: 17

DNA: TGTGCCAGCAGTCCCGGGACAGCCACCGGGGAGCTGTTTTTT
CDR3: CASSPGTATGELFF
size: NA
V: TRBV6-2/TRBV6-3
J: TRBJ2-2
D: TRBD1
length: 14

DNA: TGTGCCAGCAACAAGAACACCGGGGAGCTGTTTTTT
CDR3: CASNKNTGELFF
size: NA
V: TRBV7-9
J: TRBJ2-2
D: NA
length: 12

DNA: TGTGCCTGGAGTTTGAGGGGGAACAATCAGCCCCAGCATTTT
CDR3: CAWSLRGNNQPQHF
size: NA
V: TRBV30
J: TRBJ1-5
D: NA
length: 14

DNA: TGCGCCAGCAGCTTTACAGGGGGCGGGCATCCTAGGGAGCAGTACTTC
CDR3: CASSFTGGGHPREQYF
size: few
V: TRBV5-1
J: TRBJ2-7
D: TRBD1
length: 16

DNA: TGTGCCAGCAGTTCCAATAGGCTGGGCAGGGGTAGTGCGTTCGGAAACACCATATATTTT
CDR3: CASSSNRLGRGSAFGNTIYF
size: NA
V: TRBV6-5
J: TRBJ1-3
D: NA
length: 20

DNA: TGTGCCAGCAGCGGGGACAGCACGAACACCATATATTTT
CDR3: CASSGDSTNTIYF
size: few
V: TRBV7-2
J: TRBJ1-3
D: TRBD1
length: 13

DNA: TGTGCCAGCAGTCCTCCCCGGGACTACCCCCTTGAGCAGTACTTC
CDR3: CASSPPRDYPLEQYF
size: NA
V: TRBV6-2/TRBV6-3
J: TRBJ2-7
D: TRBD2
length: 15

DNA: TGTGCCAGCAAATTATACCGGGAGGGCTACGAGCAGTACTTC
CDR3: CASKLYREGYEQYF
size: NA
V: TRBV6-1
J: TRBJ2-7
D: TRBD2
length: 14

DNA: TGTGCCAGTAGTAATCAGGGGGCAGGTCAGCCCCAGCATTTT
CDR3: CASSNQGAGQPQHF
size: NA
V: TRBV19
J: TRBJ1-5
D: TRBD1
length: 14

DNA: TGCGCCAGCAGCCTAGGACAGATCGCTAACTATGGCTACACCTTC
CDR3: CASSLGQIANYGYTF
size: NA
V: TRBV5-1
J: TRBJ1-2
D: NA
length: 15

DNA: TGTGCCAGCAGCGTGACAGGGGGGAACACTGAAGCTTTCTTT
CDR3: CASSVTGGNTEAFF
size: NA
V: TRBV7-3
J: TRBJ1-1
D: TRBD1
length: 14

DNA: TGTGCCAGCAGCTTATACGGCCTCAGCACAGATACGCAGTATTTT
CDR3: CASSLYGLSTDTQYF
size: NA
V: TRBV5-3
J: TRBJ2-3
D: NA
length: 15

DNA: TGTGCCAGCTCACCAGGGCAACCGAGGGAGACCCAGTACTTC
CDR3: CASSPGQPRETQYF
size: NA
V: TRBV18
J: TRBJ2-5
D: NA
length: 14

DNA: TGTGCCAGCAATTTCAGGGGGCCGTGGGGCAATCAGCCCCAGCATTTT
CDR3: CASNFRGPWGNQPQHF
size: NA
V: TRBV6-1
J: TRBJ1-5
D: TRBD1
length: 16

DNA: TGTGCCAGCAGCACCTCCTCAGGTTATCCCGGGGAGCTGTTTTTT
CDR3: CASSTSSGYPGELFF
size: NA
V: TRBV5-4
J: TRBJ2-2
D: NA
length: 15

DNA: TGTGCCACCAGTGATTTGGCAGGGGGCGACACCGGGGAGCTGTTTTTT
CDR3: CATSDLAGGDTGELFF
size: few
V: TRBV24-1
J: TRBJ2-2
D: TRBD1
length: 16

DNA: TGTGCCAGCAGCTTAAGGGACTCCACAGATACGCAGTATTTT
CDR3: CASSLRDSTDTQYF
size: few
V: TRBV27
J: TRBJ2-3
D: NA
length: 14

DNA: TGTGCCAGTATCGTGACTAGCGGCTCCGCGAACACCGGGGAGCTGTTTTTT
CDR3: CASIVTSGSANTGELFF
size: NA
V: TRBV19
J: TRBJ2-2
D: TRBD2
length: 17

DNA: TGTGCCAGCAGCTTAGTTTACAGCGGGAGGGGTGATACGCAGTATTTT
CDR3: CASSLVYSGRGDTQYF
size: NA
V: TRBV7-9
J: TRBJ2-3
D: TRBD2
length: 16

DNA: TGTGCCAGCAGCTTGGCACTAGCGGAGGTTTACGAGCAGTACTTC
CDR3: CASSLALAEVYEQYF
size: NA
V: TRBV7-9
J: TRBJ2-7
D: TRBD2
length: 15

DNA: TGTGCCAGCAGTTTCGGGGGACTGAACACAGATACGCAGTATTTT
CDR3: CASSFGGLNTDTQYF
size: few
V: TRBV27
J: TRBJ2-3
D: NA
length: 15

DNA: TGTGCCAGCAGGGTGACAGCCATGAACACTGAAGCTTTCTTT
CDR3: CASRVTAMNTEAFF
size: once
V: TRBV28
J: TRBJ1-1
D: NA
length: 14

DNA: TGTGCCAGCAGCCTTCTCGGGGCAGGGGCCCAGTGGGCTGAAGCTTTCTTT
CDR3: CASSLLGAGAQWAEAFF
size: once
V: TRBV14
J: TRBJ1-1
D: NA
length: 17

DNA: TGTGCCAGCAGTGCGGACCGTCCGGGGCAGCCCCAGCATTTT
CDR3: CASSADRPGQPQHF
size: few
V: TRBV6-1
J: TRBJ1-5
D: NA
length: 14

DNA: TGCAGTGCTAGATGGCGACTGACTGAAGCTTTCTTT
CDR3: CSARWRLTEAFF
size: NA
V: TRBV20-1
J: TRBJ1-1
D: NA
length: 12

DNA: TGTGCCAGCAGCTTAGTTTGGGGCCCCACAGATACGCAGTATTTT
CDR3: CASSLVWGPTDTQYF
size: NA
V: TRBV7-2
J: TRBJ2-3
D: NA
length: 15

DNA: TGTGCCAGCAGCTTAGGGCCTTCCAATCAGCCCCAGCATTTT
CDR3: CASSLGPSNQPQHF
size: once
V: TRBV7-2
J: TRBJ1-5
D: NA
length: 14